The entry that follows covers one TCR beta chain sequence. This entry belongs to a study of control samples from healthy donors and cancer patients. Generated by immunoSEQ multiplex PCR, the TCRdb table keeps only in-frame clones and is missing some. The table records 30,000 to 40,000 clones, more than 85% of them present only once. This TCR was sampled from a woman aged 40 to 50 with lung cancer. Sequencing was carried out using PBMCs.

The DNA for the CDR3 is TGTGCCAGCAGTGAAATTACGGGGACTAGGGTAGGGGATACGCAGTATTTT. Translating gives CASSEITGTRVGDTQYF. V is TRBV25-1 and J is TRBJ2-3; TRBD2 agrees at 8 bases. In germline, CDR1 is MGHDK, CDR2 SYGVNS. J gave up 6 bases and V 2 bases, and 13 bases lay outside the gene matches. The CDR3 covers 17 residues.